This T cell receptor beta chain emerged from a study of T cells after yellow fever vaccination. The study's findings and limits: Overall, a small share of clonotypes was seen in both CD4 and CD8 compartments. Booster samples showed a return of most primary-vaccination clones (roughly 95% CD4, around 88% CD8). Sorted repertoires could include abundant contaminating clonotypes from bulk cells.

This clonotype was seen many times. Its antigen remains unidentified. The CDR3 covers 13 residues. Per the germline V gene, CDR1 is DFQATT and CDR2 is SNEGSKA (reference sequence). With V trimmed by 5 bases and J by 8 bases, 7 bases remained unmatched. Via MiXCR, TCRdb re-called the 5' RACE reads, giving one row per CDR3 protein. The table has about 73,000 distinct CDR3 sequences, 7.5% to 8% seen once. This material consisted of CD8+ T cells sorted from PBMCs, taken on the day of the yellow fever booster vaccination. The chain has TRBV20-1 and TRBJ2-1; 9 nucleotides line up with TRBD1. The origin of this receptor is a young man who received the YFV17D yellow fever vaccine. CDR3 sequence: CSAWGQGGDEQFF. CDR3 bases: TGCAGTGCTTGGGGACAGGGCGGCGATGAGCAGTTCTTC.